The 9 T cell receptor beta chains below all came from one sample that was sequenced in a study of blood T cell repertoires in COVID-19. The method was immunoSEQ multiplex PCR; TCRdb's version includes in-frame clones alone and lacks a portion of them. Here the sample spans around 280,000 clones, 87% being singletons. Sequences were obtained from peripheral blood. These TCRs come from a woman aged 45-60 years who had recovered from COVID-19.

The chain employs TRBV7-8 and TRBJ2-1, with 7 positions matching TRBD2. Germline V gives CDR1 SGHVS, CDR2 FQNEAQ. The CDR3 is made up of 15 amino acids. V shed 2 bases, J shed 1 base, and the junction held 2 bases outside the gene matches. The CDR3 bases are TGTGCCAGCAGCTTATCAGCGGGATCCTACAATGAGCAGTTCTTC. Translation: CASSLSAGSYNEQFF.

The gene calls are TRBV5-1 and TRBJ2-3; 7 bases are a match to TRBD2. There are 14 residues in the CDR3. J lost 3 bases, V lost 5 bases, and 6 bases had no gene match. Germline loops: CDR1 SGHRS, CDR2 YFSETQ. CDR3 DNA sequence: TGCGCCAGCAGTCCAAGCGGGGTAACAGATACGCAGTATTTT. Protein: CASSPSGVTDTQYF.

There are a few counts of this clone. The chain is built from TRBV10-2 and TRBJ1-1; 9 bases agree with TRBD1. The CDR3 runs 15 residues. V trimming: 7 bases; J trimming: 4 bases; junction bases outside the gene matches: 10. CDR1 WSHSY and CDR2 SAAADI come from the germline V gene. CDR3 sequence (DNA): TGCGCCAGCACGGACAGGGGCCTCCAGGGCACTGAAGCTTTCTTT. Amino acid sequence: CASTDRGLQGTEAFF.

The rearrangement joins TRBV28 to TRBJ2-7, with D possibly matching TRBD1 (5 bases). The CDR3 length is 11 residues. The ends were cut back, 9 bases at V and 2 bases at J, with 8 bases in the middle. The germline gives CDR1 MDHEN, CDR2 SYDVKM. CDR3 DNA: TGTGCCAGTAGGGGTACCTACGAGCAGTACTTC. This encodes CASRGTYEQYF.

The V gene is TRBV29-1, the J gene TRBJ1-2; no reliable D call. The germline V and J ends were trimmed by 4 bases and 0 bases, with 6 bases remaining between them. CDR1 SQVTM and CDR2 ANQGSEA come from the germline V gene. CDR3 length: 12 residues. CDR3 nucleotide sequence: TGCAGCGTTGGCGTCACTAACTATGGCTACACCTTC. This encodes CSVGVTNYGYTF.

The J gene is TRBJ2-7, the V gene TRBV4-2, with 7 bases matching TRBD1. Germline values: CDR1 LGHNA, CDR2 YNFKEQ. Trimming removed 4 bases from V and 3 bases from J; junction bases left unmatched: 9. CDR3 size: 15 residues. In DNA form, the CDR3 reads TGTGCCAGCAGCCCAGACGGGACAGACGACTACGAGCAGTACTTC. Encoded protein: CASSPDGTDDYEQYF.

V is TRBV18 and J is TRBJ1-5; 7 bases map to TRBD1. The germline V gene has CDR1 KGHSH and CDR2 LQKENI. V lost 2 bases and J lost 2; bases outside the gene matches: 12. The CDR3 sequence is 18 residues long. The CDR3 DNA sequence: TGTGCCAGCTCACCATCCGCCAGCCTAGACAGGGGCAATCAGCCCCAGCATTTT. Translated, it gives CASSPSASLDRGNQPQHF.

V usage is TRBV18 and J usage is TRBJ2-5; D gene ambiguous. Looked up from germline, CDR1 is KGHSH and CDR2 is LQKENI. The CDR3 has 11 amino acids. V lost 2 bases and J lost 7, with 5 bases in between. CDR3 in amino acids: CASSPEATQYF. The DNA for the CDR3 is TGTGCCAGCTCACCAGAAGCGACCCAGTACTTC.

This rearrangement joins TRBV30 to TRBJ1-2, with 7 bases matching TRBD1. The germline CDR1 and CDR2 sequences are GTSNPN and SVGIG (reference sequence). V gave up 5 bases and J gave up 7 bases; unmatched junction bases: 7. The CDR3 runs to 12 residues. CDR3 protein: CAWENRGTGYTF. The CDR3 DNA follows: TGTGCCTGGGAGAACAGGGGTACTGGCTACACCTTC.